This T cell receptor (beta chain) was recovered during a study of regulatory T cells in long-lasting Graves disease. The CDR3 runs to 15 residues. Germline V gene lookup returns CDR1 SNHLY and CDR2 FYNNEI. The trim removed 5 bases at V and 2 bases at J, leaving 6 bases unmatched. Time point specified: newly diagnosed GD, antithyroid drugs for less than 3 months. Isolated PBMC RNA provided the starting material for the TCR library. This clonotype was observed a few times. Antigen: not known. In building TCR beta libraries, iRepertoire HTBI primers were used together with Arm-PCR of CDR3 regions. One entry per CDR3 protein results from TCRdb running MiXCR on the multiplex PCR reads. This sample has around 480,000 distinct CDR3 sequences; 15% to 20% occur once, and the top ten carry more than 9%. General study findings and limits: Lower TCR diversity was seen in persistent Graves' patients than in newly diagnosed ones.

These data also featured in a second study, about T cells in Graves' hyperthyroidism and ophthalmopathy.

The source material was peripheral blood mononuclear cells (PBMCs), sampled at new diagnosis, from a patient treated with antithyroid drugs. This chain connects TRBV2 to TRBJ1-2; TRBD1 matches at 9 bases. This clonotype was sampled from a man in his forties with Graves disease. The CDR3, as DNA: TGTGCCAGCAGTTACCTGGGACAGGGAAACTATGGCTACACCTTC. Translation gives CASSYLGQGNYGYTF.